Below are 15 T cell receptor beta chains sequenced from a single sample in a study of T cell responses to AZD1222 COVID-19 vaccine. Clones were sequenced by immunoSEQ multiplex PCR, and TCRdb holds only the in-frame ones, with some missing. Of about 56,000 clones in the sample, over 75% were seen once. Sequenced material: peripheral blood, taken on day 0 of AZD1222 vaccination. The origin of the receptors is an adult in good health.

The rearrangement links TRBV6-5 to TRBJ1-6, with 8 positions matching TRBD1. The CDR3 has 16 residues. Germline trimming cut 0 bases from V and 6 bases from J; bases unmatched to any gene: 4. CDR1 is MNHEY and CDR2 is SVGAGI in the germline V gene. CDR3 amino acids: CASSYSRTGFNSPLHF. DNA of the CDR3: TGTGCCAGCAGTTACTCGAGGACAGGGTTTAATTCACCCCTCCACTTT.

This chain joins TRBV28 and TRBJ2-7; 7 nucleotides agree with TRBD1. Germline V gene lookup returns CDR1 MDHEN and CDR2 SYDVKM. The J segment lost 7 bases and the V segment lost 4 bases, leaving 10 bases of the junction unmatched. CDR3 length equals 14 residues. CDR3 DNA sequence: TGTGCCAGCAGTTCTCGACAGGGAGTAGGGGAGCAGTACTTC. This gives the protein CASSSRQGVGEQYF. Together with reference TRBV28 and TRBJ2-7, the CDR3 gives the full variable domain: DVKVTQSSRYLVKRTGEKVFLECVQDMDHENMFWYRQDPGLGLRLIYFSYDVKMKEKGDIPEGYSVSREKKERFSLILESASTNQTSMYLCASSSRQGVGEQYFGPGTRLTVT.

This chain uses TRBV5-4 with TRBJ1-3, with no clear D. Germline V gene data show CDR1 as SGHNT and CDR2 as YYREEE (reference sequence). There are 12 residues in the CDR3. Trimming pared 5 bases from V and 6 bases from J, leaving 9 bases between. The CDR3 spells CASRSGENTIYF. The CDR3 DNA sequence: TGTGCCAGCAGGAGCGGGGAAAACACCATATATTTT. The variable domain in full, with the rest retrieved from reference TRBV5-4 and TRBJ1-3, is ETGVTQSPTHLIKTRGQQVTLRCSSQSGHNTVSWYQQALGQGPQFIFQYYREEENGRGNFPPRFSGLQFPNYSSELNVNALELDDSALYLCASRSGENTIYFGEGSWLTVV.

The rearrangement links TRBV21-1 to TRBJ1-3; the table calls TRBD1, which could not be checked here. TRBV21-1 is recorded as a pseudogene. This CDR3 region has 13 residues. The DNA for the CDR3 is TGTGCCAGCATCCGAAGGGACAGAAACACCATATATTTT. Its translation: CASIRRDRNTIYF.

The chain combines TRBV15 with TRBJ1-4; D unresolved. Germline values: CDR1 LNHNV, CDR2 YYDKDF (reference sequence). V lost 3 bases and J 0 bases, leaving 11 bases between the germline ends. CDR3 size: 16 residues. In DNA form, the CDR3 reads TGTGCCACCAGCAGTTACGACATTGCAACTAATGAAAAACTGTTTTTT. It is translated as CATSSYDIATNEKLFF.

This chain connects TRBV6-6 to TRBJ2-7; D might be TRBD2 (6 bases). The CDR3 runs 13 residues. V was trimmed by 2 bases and J by 7 bases, leaving 12 bases between them. The germline gives CDR1 MNHNY, CDR2 SVGAGI (reference sequence). The CDR3: CASSYTDYGEQYF. The CDR3 bases are TGTGCCAGCAGTTACACGGACTACGGGGAGCAGTACTTC.

Only one count was recorded for this clone. The chain combines TRBV28 with TRBJ1-4; 9 nucleotides agree with TRBD1. The CDR3 contains 16 residues. Germline trimming cut 5 bases from V and 4 bases from J; bases unmatched to any gene: 8. Germline V lookup: CDR1 MDHEN, CDR2 SYDVKM. CDR3 residues: CASSGSGTGRNEKLFF. CDR3 sequence (DNA): TGTGCCAGCAGTGGATCCGGGACAGGGCGTAATGAAAAACTGTTTTTT.

This chain joins TRBV10-1 and TRBJ2-6; D is uncertain. This CDR3 comprises 13 residues. The germline V gene has CDR1 WNHNN and CDR2 SYGVQD (reference sequence). Trimming shortened V by 4 bases and J by 0 bases, and 1 base separated the two germline ends. DNA for the CDR3: TGCGCCAGCAGTGGCTCTGGGGCCAACGTCCTGACTTTC. Protein: CASSGSGANVLTF.

The V call is TRBV29-1, the J call TRBJ2-1; D not certain. The CDR3 is made up of 11 amino acids. The germline V and J ends were trimmed by 8 bases and 10 bases, with 15 bases remaining between them. Germline V gives CDR1 SQVTM, CDR2 ANQGSEA. Here the CDR3 DNA reads TGCAGCCCCTTACTTCTGGGAGAGCAGTTCTTC. It is translated as CSPLLLGEQFF.

A remark on this clone: The identical CDR3 is also encoded by other nucleotide sequences in the sample. The rearrangement links TRBV6-5 to TRBJ1-1, with D perhaps matching TRBD1 (5 bases). Deletions cut 3 bases from V and 3 bases from J, with 11 bases between. The CDR3 length is 14 residues. The germline gives CDR1 MNHEY, CDR2 SVGAGI. This CDR3 is CASSYGGRDTEAFF. The DNA of the CDR3 is TGTGCCAGCAGTTATGGGGGAAGGGACACTGAAGCTTTCTTT.

The chain uses TRBV9 and TRBJ2-7; TRBD1 aligns across 9 bases. CDR1 SGDLS and CDR2 YYNGEE come from the germline V gene. The CDR3 is 13 amino acids. V lost 4 bases and J lost 6; bases outside the gene matches: 5. The CDR3 region has the DNA TGTGCCAGCAGCCCGGGGACAGGGAGCGAGCAGTACTTC. Its translation: CASSPGTGSEQYF.

V and J are TRBV7-9 and TRBJ2-3; 11 nucleotides agree with TRBD2. V lost 4 bases and J lost 2; bases outside the gene matches: 5. The length of the CDR3 is 16 residues. CDR1 SEHNR and CDR2 FQNEAQ come from the germline V gene (reference sequence). CDR3: CASSYPLAGATDTQYF. The DNA of the CDR3 is TGTGCCAGCAGCTACCCACTAGCGGGGGCCACAGATACGCAGTATTTT.

This clone was observed a handful of times. V is TRBV18 and J is TRBJ2-7; D gene ambiguous. The V end lost 0 bases, the J end lost 2 bases, and 8 bases lay between the germline ends. The CDR3 covers 14 residues. Germline V gene data show CDR1 as KGHSH and CDR2 as LQKENI. CDR3: CASSPPFDTYEQYF. The CDR3 DNA reads as TGTGCCAGCTCACCACCCTTTGACACCTACGAGCAGTACTTC.

This chain links TRBV5-1 with TRBJ1-4; 11 positions agree with TRBD1. Trimming removed 3 bases from V and 3 bases from J; junction bases left unmatched: 16. CDR1 is SGHRS, CDR2 YFSETQ, per germline. The CDR3 sequence is 20 residues long. The CDR3 coding sequence is TGCGCCAGCAGCTCCCCAAGTGGGACAGGGGGATCTAGGGCTAATGAAAAACTGTTTTTT. The encoded protein is CASSSPSGTGGSRANEKLFF.

This clone was detected many times. The rearrangement links TRBV7-9 to TRBJ2-5, with 9 positions matching TRBD1. CDR3 length: 15 amino acids. V shed 5 bases and J 5 bases; nucleotides not matched to a gene: 9. Germline-derived CDR1 and CDR2 are SEHNR and FQNEAQ (reference sequence). DNA for the CDR3: TGTGCCAGCAGCCGTTACAGGGGGCAGTGGGAGACCCAGTACTTC. Protein product: CASSRYRGQWETQYF.